The next 18 T cell receptor beta chains were all read from a single sample in a study of cytomegalovirus exposure and HLA in healthy donors. PCR involved 60 Vbeta and 13 Jbeta primers. Sequenced by immunoSEQ multiplex PCR; TCRdb stores in-frame clones only, minus some. The repertoire includes about 160,000 clones, 70% to 85% of them detected once, and around 2% sits in the top ten. The sample taken for sequencing was PBMCs. The source of these receptors is a man over 45 in good health and CMV-seropositive.

The gene calls are TRBV4-3 and TRBJ1-6; unclear D gene. CDR1 and CDR2 (germline): LGHNA, YSLEER. V lost 0 bases and J 3 bases, leaving 6 bases between the germline ends. The CDR3 is 15 residues long. CDR3 bases: TGCGCCAGCAGCCAAGAATCCCTCTATAATTCACCCCTCCACTTT. Translating it yields CASSQESLYNSPLHF.

Only a few counts were recorded for this clone. V gene TRBV4-1 combines with J gene TRBJ1-1; a weak D match, TRBD1 (5 bases). Trimming shortened V by 2 bases and J by 4 bases, and 11 bases separated the two germline ends. The germline V gene has CDR1 MGHRA and CDR2 YSYEKL. The CDR3 has 14 amino acids. The CDR3 is CASSQQGGGTEAFF. DNA for the CDR3: TGCGCCAGCAGCCAACAGGGAGGAGGCACTGAAGCTTTCTTT.

In this sample, this clone turned up once. The chain combines TRBV10-2 with TRBJ2-2, with 11 bases that match TRBD2. The CDR3 is 17 residues long. CDR1 WSHSY and CDR2 SAAADI come from the germline V gene. V gave up 1 base and J gave up 0 bases; unmatched junction bases: 1. The CDR3 DNA sequence: TGCGCCAGCAGTGAGTGGGGACTAGCGGCGAACACCGGGGAGCTGTTTTTT. It is translated as CASSEWGLAANTGELFF.

This chain joins TRBV6-5 and TRBJ1-4; TRBD1 aligns across 7 bases. CDR3 length equals 15 residues. J lost 3 bases, V lost 4 bases, and 5 bases had no gene match. The germline V gene encodes CDR1 MNHEY and CDR2 SVGAGI. CDR3 region: CASSSQGLSNEKLFF. As DNA, the CDR3 is TGTGCCAGCAGTTCACAGGGGTTGTCTAATGAAAAACTGTTTTTT.

This clone was counted a few times. The chain has TRBV6-5 and TRBJ1-1; 7 nucleotides align to TRBD1. CDR1 is MNHEY and CDR2 is SVGAGI in the germline V gene. This CDR3 contains 13 residues. J was trimmed by 8 bases and V by 5 bases; bases with no gene match: 8. CDR3 sequence: CASSQRQGREAFF. In nucleotides, the CDR3 is TGTGCCAGCAGTCAGCGACAGGGACGGGAAGCTTTCTTT.

This clone appeared a few times. V is TRBV14 and J is TRBJ2-7; D is unclear. The germline gives CDR1 SGHDN, CDR2 FVKESK. V lost 0 bases, J lost 1 base, and 10 bases lay in between. The CDR3 sequence is 15 residues long. CDR3 sequence reads: CASSQDGLRSYEQYF. The DNA for the CDR3 is TGTGCCAGCAGCCAAGATGGTTTACGGTCCTACGAGCAGTACTTC.

The chain uses TRBV10-3 and TRBJ1-5, with 7 bases identical to TRBD1. Germline V CDR1 and CDR2: ENHRY, SYGVKD. This CDR3 spans 13 amino acids. The CDR3 reads CASTGVSNQPQHF. In DNA, the CDR3 is TGTGCGAGCACAGGGGTGAGCAATCAGCCCCAGCATTTT.

The chain couples TRBV4-3 to TRBJ2-1; the match to TRBD1 covers 7 bases. The CDR3 sequence is 16 residues long. CDR1 is LGHNA, CDR2 YSLEER, per germline. V was clipped by 0 bases and J by 4 bases; unmatched bases: 6. The CDR3 DNA follows: TGCGCCAGCAGCCAAGATCCGAGACAGGGTTACAATGAGCAGTTCTTC. Its translation is CASSQDPRQGYNEQFF.

The CDR3 protein is CASSSLATDYEQYF. The CDR3 DNA reads as TGCGCCAGCAGCTCTCTAGCAACCGACTACGAGCAGTACTTC. The V gene is TRBV5-1, the J gene TRBJ2-7; possible D gene TRBD2, 5 bases. This CDR3 has 14 residues. Germline V gives CDR1 SGHRS, CDR2 YFSETQ. The V and J ends lost 3 bases and 3 bases respectively, with 13 bases between them.

The chain joins TRBV29-1 to TRBJ2-1; no clear D. The CDR3 has 11 residues. The V end was cut by 3 bases, the J end by 3 bases, with 3 bases between. In germline, CDR1 is SQVTM, CDR2 ANQGSEA. In nucleotides, the CDR3 is TGCAGCGTTGAGAGCTACAATGAGCAGTTCTTC. Residues: CSVESYNEQFF.

The chain combines TRBV29-1 with TRBJ2-3; 9 positions agree with TRBD2. The V gene's germline CDR1 is SQVTM and CDR2 ANQGSEA. V was pared by 7 bases and J by 6 bases, with 8 bases of the junction left unmatched. There are 13 residues in the CDR3. The CDR3 sequence: CSARAGGPDTQYF. DNA of the CDR3: TGCAGCGCGCGGGCGGGGGGGCCGGATACGCAGTATTTT.

The chain employs TRBV10-3 and TRBJ2-3, with D unclear. CDR1 and CDR2 (germline): ENHRY, SYGVKD. The CDR3 length is 14 residues. V shed 2 bases and J shed 3 bases, with 9 bases lying between them. The CDR3 DNA is TGTGCCATCAGTGAGGAGGCCGGAACAGATACGCAGTATTTT. It encodes CAISEEAGTDTQYF.

The V call is TRBV30, the J call TRBJ2-6; 11 bases line up with TRBD1. This CDR3 has 21 residues. J was trimmed by 0 bases and V by 0 bases; bases with no gene match: 13. CDR1 and CDR2 from the germline V gene are GTSNPN and SVGIG (reference sequence). The CDR3 loop is CAWSVYLDRGLFGSGANVLTF. Here the CDR3 DNA reads TGTGCCTGGAGTGTATATCTGGACAGGGGGCTTTTCGGCTCTGGGGCCAACGTCCTGACTTTC.

The chain couples TRBV19 to TRBJ2-5, with D unresolved. The V end lost 3 bases, the J end lost 5 bases, and 16 bases lay between the germline ends. Per the germline V gene, CDR1 is LNHDA and CDR2 is SQIVND (reference sequence). The CDR3 covers 15 residues. This chain's CDR3 is CASSMHPPRRETQYF. In DNA form, the CDR3 reads TGTGCCAGTAGTATGCATCCACCAAGGCGGGAGACCCAGTACTTC.

This sequence joins TRBV28 and TRBJ1-2, with 9 bases that match TRBD1. Looked up from germline, CDR1 is MDHEN and CDR2 is SYDVKM. The ends lost 6 bases at V and 4 bases at J; junction bases unmatched: 15. The CDR3 is 17 residues long. Here the CDR3 reads CASSSSIILQGAYGYTF. The CDR3 nucleotides are TGTGCCAGCAGCTCCTCGATCATCCTACAGGGGGCCTATGGCTACACCTTC.

The V and J genes are TRBV19 and TRBJ2-3; 9 bases line up with TRBD1. The CDR3 is 15 amino acids. V was clipped by 4 bases and J by 5 bases; unmatched bases: 7. Germline V lookup: CDR1 LNHDA, CDR2 SQIVND (reference sequence). This CDR3 reads CASSSRDREGDTQYF. The CDR3 DNA reads as TGTGCCAGTAGTAGCCGGGACAGGGAGGGAGATACGCAGTATTTT. The complete variable domain, with remaining parts taken from reference TRBV19 and TRBJ2-3, reads DGGITQSPKYLFRKEGQNVTLSCEQNLNHDAMYWYRQDPGQGLRLIYYSQIVNDFQKGDIAEGYSVSREKKESFPLTVTSAQKNPTAFYLCASSSRDREGDTQYFGPGTRLTVL.

This chain uses TRBV7-2 with TRBJ2-7; maybe TRBD1 (5 bases). Trimming took off 1 base at V and 2 bases at J, with 9 bases between the two ends. Per the germline V gene, CDR1 is SGHTA and CDR2 is FQGNSA. This CDR3 comprises 14 residues. The CDR3 protein is CASSLDRWTYEQYF. CDR3 DNA: TGTGCCAGCAGCTTAGACAGGTGGACCTACGAGCAGTACTTC.

This sequence joins TRBV9 and TRBJ2-5; TRBD2 aligns across 11 bases. Germline CDR1 reads SGDLS; CDR2 reads YYNGEE. This CDR3 has 15 amino acids. The J segment lost 5 bases and the V segment lost 0 bases, leaving 3 bases of the junction unmatched. The CDR3 protein is CASSVASGGPETQYF. CDR3 DNA: TGTGCCAGCAGCGTAGCTAGCGGGGGGCCCGAGACCCAGTACTTC.